This T cell receptor (beta chain) derives from a study of Ad26.COV2.S vaccination and SARS-CoV-2 variants. The protocol was immunoSEQ multiplex PCR, while the TCRdb copy is restricted to in-frame clones and leaves out a portion. The sample includes roughly 380,000 clones, 85% to 90% of them seen just once. Trimming cost V 3 bases and J 1 base, with 10 bases left between them. The V gene's germline CDR1 is SGHRS and CDR2 YFSETQ. The CDR3 has 14 residues. Treatment indicated: around 19 received Ad26.COV2.S at low or high dose, single or two shots; about 5 received placebo; per-sample allocation not given. Following the first vaccine or placebo injection, samples were taken on day 63.

The material sequenced was peripheral blood, taken in a trial of Ad26.COV2.S vaccine versus placebo. This receptor was obtained from a person aged 18-60 years who received the Ad26.COV2.S COVID-19 vaccine or a placebo. The chain has TRBV5-1 and TRBJ1-1, with a possible D match to TRBD1 (6 bases). CDR3 nucleotide sequence: TGCGCCAGCAGCTCATTACAGGGGAACACTGAAGCTTTCTTT. Its protein is CASSSLQGNTEAFF.